The text below deals with one T cell receptor beta chain. This clonotype has just a few counts. Its binding antigen is unknown. No much larger clone is present one base from it, and per-base qualities are unavailable. The data derive from a study of vaccination and CD4 T cells after COVID-19 (dated by TCRdb to the early 2020s). With regard to the full study: Convalescent patients had a positive SARS-CoV-2 result on nasal swab PCR, and of these patients, nine had mild disease and one had severe disease. Two doses of either the Pfizer-BioNTech BNT162b2 vaccine (n=8) or the Moderna mRNA-1273 vaccine (n=2) were administered to participants. Post-vaccine blood samples were taken a median of about 72 days after the second vaccine dose, with a range of about 13 to 250 days. For stimulating the cultures, overlapping spike peptide pools were used, derived from SARS-CoV-2 as well as from the common cold coronaviruses HCoV-NL63, HCoV-OC43 and HCoV-229E. In the convalescent cohort there were six males and four females, among whom were two Hispanic individuals, seven Caucasians, two Asians and one multiracial person. Control cultures used a CEFX viral epitope pool as positive control, an HIV-1 Nef peptide pool as negative control, or no peptide. Post-COVID blood samples were collected from convalescent patients a median of roughly 100 days after diagnosis, with a range of roughly 30 to 170 days. In over 8 COVID-19 convalescent patients and a handful of infection-naive healthy vaccine recipients, the spike-specific CD4+ TCR repertoire before mRNA vaccination was compared with the repertoire after mRNA vaccination.

From a lookup of the germline V gene, CDR1 and CDR2 are SGHTA and FQGNSA. The CDR3 goes from the cysteine to the phenylalanine over 13 residues. The retained sequence is limited to the CDR3, 39 bases, with the frame set at the first base. V is reduced by 3 bases and J by 11 bases, leaving a spacing of 14 bases between them. Library method: PCR. At the Johns Hopkins FTIC core, DNA from the cultured CD4+ T cells underwent TCR sequencing with the Oncomine TCR Beta short-read assay. The QIAamp micro DNA kit was used to extract genomic DNA from the cultured CD4+ T cells. Oncomine TCR Beta libraries from cultured CD4+ T cells were pooled using unique dual indexes and sequenced on an Illumina iSeq 100. Under the source paper's analysis protocol: Non-productive sequences were removed, and CDR3s that did not start with C, did not end with F or W, or were shorter than 7 amino acids were discarded. The MANAFEST web application was used to identify antigen-specific clonotypes by comparing peptide-stimulated wells against reference wells and other culture wells. Positive clones required FDR below 0.05, an odds ratio above 5, and productive frequency above 0.1% in at least two of three replicate wells. A clonotype counted as cross-reactive if it showed significant expansion both in the SARS-CoV-2 spike wells and in at least one common cold coronavirus spike condition. Using R version 3.6.1, CDR3 homology was evaluated through Levenshtein distances (stringdist) along with unrooted phylogenetic trees (ape). TCRdb handled the public reads itself, with Q25 trimming in fastp and clone calling in MiXCR, and kept productive beta chains. All rows with the same CDR3 protein become a single entry with the most common DNA and genes. The V and J calls here are based on TCRdb, not the publication. The sample has about 14,000 distinct CDR3 sequences on record, approximately 60% of them singletons. Together, the top ten hold approximately 19% of the sample.

The treatment or condition tag for this specimen amounts to: roughly ten-day PBMC culture with coronavirus spike peptide pools or control peptides (ViraFEST assay). The ViraFEST assay was used in the study, in which antigen-specific T cells were expanded with peptide pools and expanded clonotypes were subsequently identified by TCR sequencing. The convalescent patients' positive SARS-CoV-2 PCR tests fell between March and December 2020, which was before the Alpha, Beta and Delta variants emerged in the United States. Each well held 2 million to 2.5 million PBMCs cultured with about 9.8 ug/ml peptide pools in IMDM containing roughly 5% human AB serum and approximately 10 IU/ml IL-2. On days 3 and 7, half of the culture medium was replaced with fresh IL-2-containing medium. Once the cells had been in culture for ten to eleven days, the EasySep CD4+ T cell isolation kit was used to isolate CD4+ T cells by negative selection. Ficoll-Paque Plus gradient centrifugation was used to isolate PBMCs from whole blood, and the isolated PBMCs were then either used fresh or cryopreserved at -140C. In general, triplicate wells were set up for every culture condition.

Points the paper makes about the study in general: Among convalescent patients, a median about 86% of the SARS-CoV-2-reactive clones seen after vaccination appeared only after vaccination, which suggests priming specific to the vaccine. In convalescent patients, nearly all vaccine-specific clones (304 of 307) were found to be mono-reactive for SARS-CoV-2 spike rather than cross-reactive with common cold coronaviruses. Relatively few convalescent patients were included in the study, and early timepoints after natural infection were not analyzed. The median number of SARS-CoV-2-reactive clonotypes rose from around 22 after infection to 35 to 45 after vaccination, but the change was not significant.

What was sequenced was CD4+ T cells from blood, cultured in vitro. The chain joins TRBV7-2 to TRBJ1-5; confidence is insufficient to name the D gene. This clonotype was obtained from a human donor who had recovered from COVID-19. At the DNA level, the sequence is TGTGCCAGCAGCTTGGAGGGCCTCGGGTCCCAGCATTTT. This translates into CASSLEGLGSQHF.